A single sample gave rise to the 8 T cell receptor beta chains below, sequenced in a study of T cell clusters in autoimmune cytopenias. TRB amplification used approximately 270 ng of peripheral blood genomic DNA. Multiplex touch-down PCR amplified TRB using TRB-A and TRB-B pools in one tube. Reprocessing the multiplex PCR reads, TCRdb reports a single entry for every CDR3 protein and omits DNA. The table lists around 7,000 distinct CDR3 sequences, with 8.5% to 10% in the top ten. These data are also associated with another study on T cell repertoires in aging, cancer and after chemotherapy.

The sample was peripheral blood. These receptors came from a human donor in good health.

The CDR3 protein is CASSLGGGWYQETQYF. This chain links TRBV7-6 with TRBJ2-5; TCRdb proposes TRBD1, but this gene call is untestable without DNA. The CDR3 is 16 residues long. Germline CDR1 SGHVS, CDR2 FNYEAQ.

This chain uses TRBV5-6 with TRBJ1-1. The CDR3 runs 13 residues. Germline V gene sequence: CDR1 SGHDT, CDR2 YYEEEE. This CDR3 reads CASSFRGNTEAFF.

V is TRBV19 and J is TRBJ1-5; no DNA is available, so the TRBD1 call from TCRdb remains unchecked. The CDR3 has 18 amino acids. Per the germline V gene, CDR1 is LNHDA and CDR2 is SQIVND (reference sequence). The CDR3 loop reads CASSPRAGKIYSNQPQHF. The full variable domain, in which reference TRBV19 and TRBJ1-5 provide the parts outside the CDR3, is DGGITQSPKYLFRKEGQNVTLSCEQNLNHDAMYWYRQDPGQGLRLIYYSQIVNDFQKGDIAEGYSVSREKKESFPLTVTSAQKNPTAFYLCASSPRAGKIYSNQPQHFGDGTRLSIL.

The chain employs TRBV4-2 and TRBJ1-2; the D gene TCRdb calls, TRBD1, cannot be checked with no DNA. This CDR3 has 16 residues. The germline gives CDR1 LGHNA, CDR2 YNFKEQ. The CDR3 spells CASSQDRYRTEYGYTF.

This clonotype is called medium-sized based on its frequency. CDR3 residues: CASSEAGGGATDTQYF. The chain recombines TRBV6-1 with TRBJ2-3; with no DNA, the TCRdb D assignment of TRBD2 cannot be verified. CDR1 is MNHNS and CDR2 is SASEGT in the germline V gene. The CDR3 has 16 amino acids.

V and J are TRBV19 and TRBJ2-7; absent DNA, TCRdb's TRBD1 call cannot be checked. CDR3 length: 14 residues. The germline CDR1 and CDR2 sequences are LNHDA and SQIVND (reference sequence). This chain's CDR3 is CASRNRAAPYEQYF.

The V and J genes are TRBV12-3 or TRBV12-4 and TRBJ2-1; no DNA is available, so the TRBD2 call from TCRdb remains unchecked. The CDR3 loop spans 15 amino acids. The chain's CDR3 is CASSLRETIDNEQFF.

This chain uses TRBV6-5 with TRBJ1-4; without DNA, the TCRdb call of TRBD1 cannot be checked. CDR1 and CDR2 (germline): MNHEY, SVGAGI. The CDR3 loop spans 16 amino acids. The CDR3 protein is CASSRGQGRRNEKLFF.